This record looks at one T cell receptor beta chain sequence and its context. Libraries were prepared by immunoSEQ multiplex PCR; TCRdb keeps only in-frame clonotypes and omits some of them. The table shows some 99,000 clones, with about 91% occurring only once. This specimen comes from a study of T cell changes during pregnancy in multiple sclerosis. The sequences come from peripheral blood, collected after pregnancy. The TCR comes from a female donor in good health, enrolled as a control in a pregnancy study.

The chain's CDR3 is CASRSLGGGQGRFFTFF. CDR3 coding DNA: TGTGCCAGCAGGTCCTTAGGGGGGGGACAGGGACGATTCTTCACTTTCTTT. J is TRBJ1-1 and V is TRBV27; TRBD1 matches 9 bases. J lost 12 bases, V lost 6 bases, and 23 bases had no gene match. The CDR3 consists of 17 residues. CDR1 and CDR2 from the germline V gene are MNHEY and SMNVEV (reference sequence).